Each of the 23 T cell receptor beta chains below was sequenced from the same sample in a study of T cell responses to AZD1222 COVID-19 vaccine. TCRdb's copy holds only in-frame clones and misses some; the assay was immunoSEQ multiplex PCR. Among fewer than 250,000 clones listed, 85% to 95% were seen once. Sequencing was performed on peripheral blood, taken on day 0 of MenACWY control vaccination. Source of these receptors: an adult in good health.

This clone was counted a single time. The rearrangement joins TRBV6-2 or TRBV6-3 to TRBJ2-1, with no clear D. CDR1 is MNHEY and CDR2 is SVGEGT in the germline V gene. The CDR3 runs 15 residues. V lost 4 bases and J lost 0, with 10 bases in between. As DNA, the CDR3 is TGTGCCAGCAGTTGGATTAGAAGCTCCTACAATGAGCAGTTCTTC. It codes for CASSWIRSSYNEQFF.

The chain employs TRBV7-8 and TRBJ1-5, with unresolved D. This CDR3 has 14 amino acids. The V and J ends lost 1 base and 6 bases respectively, with 10 bases between them. Germline V lookup: CDR1 SGHVS, CDR2 FQNEAQ. The CDR3, as DNA: TGTGCCAGCAGCTTAGTAGGGATAGGTCAGCCCCAGCATTTT. This codes for CASSLVGIGQPQHF.

This rearrangement joins TRBV7-6 to TRBJ2-1, with 11 nucleotides matching TRBD1. The CDR3 length is 16 residues. With 1 base clipped from V and 3 bases from J, the junction kept 2 bases outside the gene matches. Germline values: CDR1 SGHVS, CDR2 FNYEAQ. The DNA for the CDR3 is TGTGCCAGCAGCTTAGGGGACAGGGGGAACTACAATGAGCAGTTCTTC. This codes for CASSLGDRGNYNEQFF.

The J gene is TRBJ2-1, the V gene TRBV30; D is unresolved. Germline-derived CDR1 and CDR2 are GTSNPN and SVGIG (reference sequence). The length of the CDR3 is 13 residues. Trimming left V 1 base short and J 5 bases short, with 9 bases between. CDR3 sequence reads: CAWSGVGDNEQFF. The CDR3 DNA sequence: TGTGCCTGGAGTGGGGTAGGAGACAATGAGCAGTTCTTC. Full variable domain (remainder filled in from reference TRBV30 and TRBJ2-1): SQTIHQWPATLVQPVGSPLSLECTVEGTSNPNLYWYRQAAGRGLQLLFYSVGIGQISSEVPQNLSASRPQDRQFILSSKKLLLSDSGFYLCAWSGVGDNEQFFGPGTRLTVL.

The J gene is TRBJ2-2, the V gene TRBV4-2; tentatively, D is TRBD1 or TRBD2 (5 bases each). With 1 base removed from V and 9 bases from J, the gap between germline ends came to 18 bases. The CDR3 is 16 residues long. The germline CDR1 and CDR2 sequences are LGHNA and YNFKEQ. For the CDR3, the DNA is TGTGCCAGCAGCCAAGGTCCCGAGGGGACGGTTCGGGAGCTGTTTTTT. Translating gives CASSQGPEGTVRELFF.

V gene TRBV7-2 combines with J gene TRBJ1-2, with a possible D match to TRBD1 (6 bases). CDR3 length: 13 residues. The ends were cut back, 5 bases at V and 2 bases at J, with 9 bases in the middle. In germline, CDR1 is SGHTA, CDR2 FQGNSA. CDR3 sequence (DNA): TGTGCCAGCAGCCAAGGACAGAACTATGGCTACACCTTC. Residues: CASSQGQNYGYTF.

Here the CDR3 DNA reads TGTGCTTCTATCCCCGCGGGGAATAGCAATGAGCAGTTCTTC. Encoded protein: CASIPAGNSNEQFF. This chain links TRBV27 with TRBJ2-1, with D perhaps matching TRBD2 (6 bases). Germline assignment: CDR1 MNHEY and CDR2 SMNVEV (reference sequence). The CDR3 runs 14 residues.

The chain is built from TRBV5-1 and TRBJ2-2; D gene ambiguous. CDR3 length equals 12 residues. With 4 bases removed from V and 10 bases from J, the gap between germline ends came to 11 bases. From germline, CDR1 is SGHRS and CDR2 YFSETQ. CDR3 in DNA: TGCGCCAGCAGCATCGAAAGACAGGAGCTGTTTTTT. Protein sequence: CASSIERQELFF.

The genes are TRBV28 and TRBJ2-6, with D perhaps given as TRBD1 or TRBD2 (5 bases each). Trimming cost V 4 bases and J 4 bases, with 11 bases left between them. Germline V lookup: CDR1 MDHEN, CDR2 SYDVKM. The CDR3 length is 15 residues. The CDR3 DNA sequence: TGTGCCAGCAGTTCCGGGGCGAGCGGGGCCAACGTCCTGACTTTC. It codes for CASSSGASGANVLTF. The complete variable domain, with remaining parts taken from reference TRBV28 and TRBJ2-6, reads DVKVTQSSRYLVKRTGEKVFLECVQDMDHENMFWYRQDPGLGLRLIYFSYDVKMKEKGDIPEGYSVSREKKERFSLILESASTNQTSMYLCASSSGASGANVLTFGAGSRLTVL.

The rearrangement uses TRBV6-5 and TRBJ2-7; D is uncertain. V lost 10 bases and J 0 bases, leaving 7 bases between the germline ends. CDR1 and CDR2 (germline): MNHEY, SVGAGI. The CDR3 runs to 11 residues. The CDR3 DNA reads TGTGCCACAGGAGACTCCTACGAGCAGTACTTC. Translated, it gives CATGDSYEQYF.

This clone was picked up one time. The J gene is TRBJ1-5, the V gene TRBV6-6; no firm D call. The CDR3 length is 16 residues. V lost 5 bases to trimming and J lost 0 bases, with 14 bases between them. CDR1 and CDR2 (germline): MNHNY, SVGAGI (reference sequence). In DNA, the CDR3 is TGTGCCAGCAGTACCAGGCTTAGTGGTAGCAATCAGCCCCAGCATTTT. Translating gives CASSTRLSGSNQPQHF.

This rearrangement joins TRBV4-2 to TRBJ1-3; D remains ambiguous. From germline, CDR1 is LGHNA and CDR2 YNFKEQ. The CDR3 is 14 amino acids. With 4 bases removed from V and 0 bases from J, the gap between germline ends came to 7 bases. For the CDR3, the DNA is TGTGCCAGCAGCCCGCGGTTCTCTGGAAACACCATATATTTT. It codes for CASSPRFSGNTIYF.

The V call is TRBV18, the J call TRBJ2-4, with no clear D. From germline, CDR1 is KGHSH and CDR2 LQKENI. V lost 0 bases, J lost 9 bases, and 15 bases lay in between. The CDR3 contains 15 residues. CDR3 residues: CASSPPIGSPSIQYF. CDR3 bases: TGTGCCAGCTCACCACCGATAGGCTCCCCCTCCATTCAGTACTTC.

This clone is a singleton in its sample. The chain carries TRBV28 and TRBJ2-1; possible D gene TRBD1, 6 bases. CDR1 is MDHEN, CDR2 SYDVKM, per germline. V was trimmed by 5 bases and J by 8 bases, leaving 19 bases between them. CDR3 length equals 15 residues. CDR3 sequence (DNA): TGTGCCAGCAGTCCCCGCCAACCCGCAGGGGATGAGCAGTTCTTC. Its translation: CASSPRQPAGDEQFF.

The V call is TRBV18, the J call TRBJ1-2; D uncertain. The CDR3 has 14 amino acids. V was pared by 1 base and J by 0 bases, with 6 bases between. Germline V gives CDR1 KGHSH, CDR2 LQKENI. The CDR3 DNA follows: TGTGCCAGCTCACCACAGGAGACTAACTATGGCTACACCTTC. Protein: CASSPQETNYGYTF.

The chain employs TRBV27 and TRBJ2-7; possible D gene TRBD2, 6 bases. Trimming shortened V by 6 bases and J by 4 bases, and 19 bases separated the two germline ends. Germline V gene sequence: CDR1 MNHEY, CDR2 SMNVEV (reference sequence). The CDR3 is 15 residues long. CDR3 DNA: TGTGCCAGCAGCAGTTGGACGGGAGTCTCATACGAGCAGTACTTC. It specifies CASSSWTGVSYEQYF.

The gene calls are TRBV19 and TRBJ1-2, with unresolved D. Trimming took 1 base from V and 3 from J, leaving 9 bases between them. This CDR3 has 14 residues. Germline CDR1 LNHDA, CDR2 SQIVND (reference sequence). CDR3 DNA: TGTGCCAGTAGTATAGCTGTCGGGTACTATGGCTACACCTTC. Translating it yields CASSIAVGYYGYTF.

In its sample, this clone was seen once. J is TRBJ2-2 and V is TRBV10-3, with 7 bases lining up with TRBD1. Losses at the gene ends were 10 bases for V and 15 bases for J; bases not matched to a gene: 11. The CDR3 runs to 11 residues. From germline, CDR1 is ENHRY and CDR2 SYGVKD. Here the CDR3 reads CATGDSRWVFF. The CDR3 DNA reads TGTGCCACTGGGGACAGCCGGTGGGTGTTTTTT.

This rearrangement joins TRBV7-2 to TRBJ1-5; no definite D call. V was shortened by 8 bases and J by 0 bases, with 5 bases between the two germline ends. CDR1 and CDR2 (germline): SGHTA, FQGNSA. The CDR3 consists of 12 residues. Here the CDR3 DNA reads TGTGCCAGCGGCTATAGCAATCAGCCCCAGCATTTT. It specifies CASGYSNQPQHF.

The chain is built from TRBV27 and TRBJ1-1, with D tentatively TRBD1 (6 bases). V gave up 5 bases and J gave up 3 bases, with 13 bases separating them. The CDR3 contains 14 residues. Germline-derived CDR1 and CDR2 are MNHEY and SMNVEV (reference sequence). The CDR3 sequence: CASSITGLDTEAFF. Here the CDR3 DNA reads TGTGCCAGCAGTATAACAGGGCTGGACACTGAAGCTTTCTTT.

The chain links TRBV5-1 to TRBJ2-7, with 10 bases aligning to TRBD2. CDR1 and CDR2 (germline): SGHRS, YFSETQ. Losses at the gene ends were 5 bases for V and 4 bases for J; bases not matched to a gene: 6. The CDR3 has 14 residues. The CDR3 is CASRGSSGGYEQYF. In DNA form, the CDR3 reads TGCGCCAGCAGGGGGTCTAGCGGGGGTTACGAGCAGTACTTC.

The CDR3 coding sequence is TGTGCCAGCTCATCGTTACAGGGGGCCCTGAACACTGAAGCTTTCTTT. This translates into CASSSLQGALNTEAFF. The rearrangement joins TRBV18 to TRBJ1-1, with 9 positions matching TRBD1. With 5 bases clipped from V and 0 bases from J, the junction kept 7 bases outside the gene matches. The CDR3 length is 16 residues. Germline V CDR1 and CDR2: KGHSH, LQKENI.

The genes are TRBV5-8 and TRBJ1-6, with 8 bases fitting TRBD1. This CDR3 contains 14 residues. Per the germline V gene, CDR1 is SGHTS and CDR2 is YDEGEE. With 4 bases clipped from V and 7 bases from J, the junction kept 4 bases outside the gene matches. CDR3 sequence reads: CASSTGTGNSPLHF. DNA for the CDR3: TGTGCCAGCAGCACCGGGACAGGCAATTCACCCCTCCACTTT.